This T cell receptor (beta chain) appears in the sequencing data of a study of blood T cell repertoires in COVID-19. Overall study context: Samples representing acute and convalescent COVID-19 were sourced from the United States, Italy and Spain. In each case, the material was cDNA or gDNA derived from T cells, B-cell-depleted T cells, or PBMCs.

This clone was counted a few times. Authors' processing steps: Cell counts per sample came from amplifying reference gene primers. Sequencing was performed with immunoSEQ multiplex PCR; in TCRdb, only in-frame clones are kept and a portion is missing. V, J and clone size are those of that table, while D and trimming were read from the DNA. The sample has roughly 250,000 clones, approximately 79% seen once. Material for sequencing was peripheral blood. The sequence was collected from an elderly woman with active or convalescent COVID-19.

For the CDR3, the DNA is TGTGCCAGCAGCCCGACAACGCCCGGGACAGGGTCCTACGAGCAGTACTTC. It translates to CASSPTTPGTGSYEQYF. This rearrangement joins TRBV3-1 (or the pseudogene TRBV3-2) to TRBJ2-7; 9 bases are shared with TRBD1. V was pared by 4 bases and J by 1 base, with 11 bases of the junction left unmatched. Looked up from germline, CDR1 is LGHDT and CDR2 is YNNKEL (reference sequence). The CDR3 extends over 17 amino acids.